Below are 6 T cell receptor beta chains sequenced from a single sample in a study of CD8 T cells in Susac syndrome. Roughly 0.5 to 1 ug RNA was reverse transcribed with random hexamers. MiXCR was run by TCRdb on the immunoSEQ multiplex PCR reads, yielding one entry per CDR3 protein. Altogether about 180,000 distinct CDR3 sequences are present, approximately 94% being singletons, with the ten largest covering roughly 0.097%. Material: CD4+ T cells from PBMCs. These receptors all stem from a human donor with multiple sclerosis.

The CDR3 spells CASSFDVANTGELFF. Written as DNA, the CDR3 is TGTGCCAGCAGCTTCGACGTTGCGAACACCGGGGAGCTGTTTTTT. The chain employs TRBV7-2 and TRBJ2-2; D ambiguous. Germline V gene lookup returns CDR1 SGHTA and CDR2 FQGNSA. Between the trimmed V and J ends, which lost 3 bases and 0 bases, there was a span of 8 bases. This CDR3 is 15 amino acids long.

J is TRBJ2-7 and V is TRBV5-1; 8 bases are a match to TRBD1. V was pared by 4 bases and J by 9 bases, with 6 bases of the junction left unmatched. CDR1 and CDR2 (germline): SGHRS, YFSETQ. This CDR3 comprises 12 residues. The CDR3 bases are TGCGCCAGCAGCCCCGACAGGGGATTGCAGTACTTC. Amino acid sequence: CASSPDRGLQYF.

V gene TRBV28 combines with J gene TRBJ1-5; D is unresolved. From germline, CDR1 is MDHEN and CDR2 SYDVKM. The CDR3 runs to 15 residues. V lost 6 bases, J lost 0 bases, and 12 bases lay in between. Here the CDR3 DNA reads TGTGCCAGCAGCCGGGTGGTGGATAGCAATCAGCCCCAGCATTTT. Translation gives CASSRVVDSNQPQHF.

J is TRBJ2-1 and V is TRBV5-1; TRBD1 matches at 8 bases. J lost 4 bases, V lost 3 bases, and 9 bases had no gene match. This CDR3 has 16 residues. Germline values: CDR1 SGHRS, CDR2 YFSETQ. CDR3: CASSSLGQGRYNEQFF. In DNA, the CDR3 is TGCGCCAGCAGCTCCCTAGGACAGGGCAGGTACAATGAGCAGTTCTTC.

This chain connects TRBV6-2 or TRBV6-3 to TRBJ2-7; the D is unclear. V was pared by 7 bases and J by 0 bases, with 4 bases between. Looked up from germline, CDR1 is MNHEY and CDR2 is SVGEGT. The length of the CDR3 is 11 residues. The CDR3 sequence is CASKDSYEQYF. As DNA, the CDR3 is TGTGCCAGCAAGGACTCCTACGAGCAGTACTTC.

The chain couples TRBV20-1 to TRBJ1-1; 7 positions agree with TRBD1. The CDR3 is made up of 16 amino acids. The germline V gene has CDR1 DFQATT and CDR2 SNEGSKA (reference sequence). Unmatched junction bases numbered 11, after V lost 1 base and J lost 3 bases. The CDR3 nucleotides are TGCAGTGCTAGAGGAGGGGGCGCAAAAGTGGACACTGAAGCTTTCTTT. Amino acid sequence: CSARGGGAKVDTEAFF.